This TCR beta chain was identified during a study of PD-1 blockade in classical Hodgkin lymphoma. Points from the study as a whole: Repertoire differences lack defined causes, possibly disease activity or prior therapy.

This clone has just a few counts. Its antigen remains unknown. After autologous stem cell transplantation all patients relapsed, and prior brentuximab vedotin exposure differed between cohorts. Magnetic negative selection was used to purify CD4+ T cells from PBMCs that had been thawed. The best responses consisted of complete response, partial response or progressive disease. Clones were read by immunoSEQ multiplex PCR, and TCRdb kept only the in-frame ones, dropping some. The sample has approximately 30,000 clones, over 65% seen once; the top ten hold approximately 2.4%. Germline loops: CDR1 SNHLY, CDR2 FYNNEI. V was cut by 6 bases and J by 6 bases, with 9 bases left in between. The CDR3 consists of 13 residues.

The sample consisted of CD4+ T cells from blood, taken at baseline. The sequence derives from a human donor with classical Hodgkin lymphoma. This sequence joins TRBV2 and TRBJ1-6, with a weak D call TRBD1 (5 bases). This chain's CDR3 is CASRGDGNSPLHF. CDR3 DNA sequence: TGTGCCAGCAGGGGGGACGGTAATTCACCCCTCCACTTT.